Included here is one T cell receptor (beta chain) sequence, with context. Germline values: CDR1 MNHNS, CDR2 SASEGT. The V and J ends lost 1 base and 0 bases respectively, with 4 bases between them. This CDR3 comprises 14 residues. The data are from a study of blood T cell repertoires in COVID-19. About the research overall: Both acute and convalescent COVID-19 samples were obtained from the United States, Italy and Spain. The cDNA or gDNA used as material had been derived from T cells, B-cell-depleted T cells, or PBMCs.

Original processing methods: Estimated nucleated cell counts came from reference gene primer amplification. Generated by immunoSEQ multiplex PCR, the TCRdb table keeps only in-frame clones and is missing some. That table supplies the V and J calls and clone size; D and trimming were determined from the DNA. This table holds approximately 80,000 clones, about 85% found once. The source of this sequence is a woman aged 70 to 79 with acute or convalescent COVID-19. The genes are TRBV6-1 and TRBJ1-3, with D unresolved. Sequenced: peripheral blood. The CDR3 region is CASSEGHSGNTIYF. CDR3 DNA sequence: TGTGCCAGCAGTGAAGGTCACTCTGGAAACACCATATATTTT.